The rows below give T cell receptor beta chains drawn from one sample of a study of response to subunit inactivated influenza vaccine. One entry per CDR3 protein, called by TCRdb with MiXCR from the RT-PCR reads. The data hold 500,000 to 600,000 distinct CDR3 sequences, with 13% observed a single time. This sample comprised PBMCs from blood, obtained around seven weeks after vaccination. The receptors derive from a man in his fifties who received an inactivated influenza vaccine. Each CDR3 is given with its conserved first and last residue. A D gene is named only where the DNA matches it firmly. Size is stated for part of the rows, as once, few or many counts, or as a class when the clone is expanded.

v_gene	abundance	j_gene	d_gene	CDR3nt	CDR3aa
TRBV7-2	many	TRBJ2-1	TRBD2	TGTGCCAGCAGGCGGACTAGCGGGGACCCAGTCCCGTTCTTC	CASRRTSGDPVPFF
TRBV2	-	TRBJ2-3	TRBD2	TGTGCCAGCAGTAAAACCGGGACTACCGTCACAGATACGCAGTATTTT	CASSKTGTTVTDTQYF
TRBV7-6	-	TRBJ2-5	TRBD1	TGTGCCAGCAGCTTAAACAGGGGGCGCGGGGAGACCCAGTACTTC	CASSLNRGRGETQYF
TRBV6-1	-	TRBJ2-1	TRBD2	TGTGCCAGCAGTCGGCAACTAGCGGTTAAGTTC	CASSRQLAVKF
TRBV2	few	TRBJ2-2	TRBD1	TGTGCCAGCAAGGACAGGGGAAACACCGGGGAGCTGTTTTTT	CASKDRGNTGELFF
TRBV7-9	few	TRBJ1-4	-	TGTGCCAGCAGCCGAAATATTAAGGGGGGCGAGGAAAAACTGTTTTTT	CASSRNIKGGEEKLFF
TRBV13	few	TRBJ2-7	-	TGTGCCAGCAGCTTCATTGGCTCCTACGAGCAGTACTTC	CASSFIGSYEQYF
TRBV20-1	-	TRBJ2-7	TRBD1	TGCAGTGTAGGGGCGGGACAGGGTGTATTCGAGCAGTACTTC	CSVGAGQGVFEQYF
TRBV5-4	-	TRBJ1-1	-	TGTGCCAGCAGCATTGACAGTAACACTGAAGCTTTCTTT	CASSIDSNTEAFF
TRBV7-9	few	TRBJ2-1	-	TGTGCCAGCAGCTCCAATTACGACGGCTACAATGAGCAGTTCTTC	CASSSNYDGYNEQFF
TRBV10-3	-	TRBJ2-1	-	TGTGCCATCAGTAGTTTGCCCGGGACGGGACGGGATGAGCAGTTCTTC	CAISSLPGTGRDEQFF
TRBV4-3	few	TRBJ2-3	TRBD2	TGCGCCAGCAGCCAAGATTTAGTAGCGGGATGGGCAGATACGCAGTATTTT	CASSQDLVAGWADTQYF
TRBV24-1	-	TRBJ2-5	-	TGTGCCACCAGTGATTCCAGTTACAGGGCAGGGGAGACCCAGTACTTC	CATSDSSYRAGETQYF
TRBV20-1	-	TRBJ2-1	-	TGCAGTGCAACGAACGAAGGACAGTTATACAATGAGCAGTTCTTC	CSATNEGQLYNEQFF
TRBV11-1	-	TRBJ2-5	TRBD1	TGTGCCAGCAGCACGAGACAGGGCGGGGAGACCCAGTACTTC	CASSTRQGGETQYF
TRBV27	few	TRBJ2-3	-	TGTGCCAGCAGTTATAGGACACCCTGGGCCAGCACAGATACGCAGTATTTT	CASSYRTPWASTDTQYF
TRBV20-1	-	TRBJ2-5	-	TGCAGTGCTTATGGGTCGCGGGGCCTCCAAGAGACCCAGTACTTC	CSAYGSRGLQETQYF
TRBV18	few	TRBJ2-3	-	TGTGCCAGCTCTCGGGACTCCTTGATCACAGATACGCAGTATTTT	CASSRDSLITDTQYF
TRBV29-1	many	TRBJ2-5	TRBD1	TGCAGCGTTTCTGTCGGGACAGGGGTAGAGACCCAGTACTTC	CSVSVGTGVETQYF
TRBV10-2	-	TRBJ2-2	TRBD1	TGCGCCAGCAGTGTCCTACAGGGGAGCACCGGGGAGCTGTTTTTT	CASSVLQGSTGELFF
TRBV12-3/TRBV12-4	-	TRBJ2-2	-	TGTGCCAGCAGTTTGGGATCGGTAGGGAGGACCGGGGAGCTGTTTTTT	CASSLGSVGRTGELFF
TRBV7-7	few	TRBJ2-5	-	TGTGCCAGCAGCTCGAGTCCTTCTCAGGTTCCGTACTTC	CASSSSPSQVPYF
TRBV20-1	many	TRBJ2-6	TRBD1	TGCAGTGCTAGAGGCGGACAGGGCTCTGGGGCCAACGTCCTGACTTTC	CSARGGQGSGANVLTF
TRBV20-1	few	TRBJ2-3	TRBD2	TGCAGTGCTAGAGGGCCGGCGGGGGGGCCCCCAGATACGCAGTATTTT	CSARGPAGGPPDTQYF
TRBV11-1	few	TRBJ2-3	TRBD2	TGTGCCAGCAGCCCATGGAGCGGGGGGACCACGACTTTTCCTAGCACAGATACGCAGTATTTT	CASSPWSGGTTTFPSTDTQYF
TRBV20-1	-	TRBJ1-1	-	TGCAGCACTCCGTGGGGGGCTGAAGCTTTCTTT	CSTPWGAEAFF
TRBV6-1	few	TRBJ2-6	TRBD1	TGTGCCAGCACCTACCATTGGGGCAGGGGGCTTACTGGGGCCAACGTCCTGACTTTC	CASTYHWGRGLTGANVLTF
TRBV2	-	TRBJ2-1	TRBD2	TGTGCCAGCAGTGAGCGGGACTACCCCCCCTACAATGAGCAGTTCTTC	CASSERDYPPYNEQFF
TRBV5-1	few	TRBJ2-1	-	TGCGCCAGCTCTCGGGACGGGCCGAATGAGCAGTTCTTC	CASSRDGPNEQFF
TRBV7-2	-	TRBJ1-5	TRBD1	TGTGCCAGCAGCTTAGTTCGAGGGGGCTATCAGCCCCAGCATTTT	CASSLVRGGYQPQHF